This T cell receptor beta chain was identified during a study of blood T cell repertoires in COVID-19. Study background: The origin of the acute and convalescent COVID-19 samples was the United States, Italy and Spain. T cells, B-cell-depleted T cells, or PBMCs supplied cDNA or gDNA.

Authors' methods: Estimation of nucleated cell counts was performed using reference gene primer amplification. Generated by immunoSEQ multiplex PCR, the TCRdb table keeps only in-frame clones and is missing some. The D gene and trimming were derived from the DNA, and the V and J assignments and clone size from that table. The sample consists of approximately 210,000 clones, around 86% of them appearing once. The sequenced material came from peripheral blood. This TCR was recovered from a man aged 25 to 40 who had recovered from COVID-19.

In DNA, the CDR3 is TGCGCCAGCAGCTACAGCAACTATGGCTACACCTTC. Translating it yields CASSYSNYGYTF. The chain recombines TRBV4-1 with TRBJ1-2; D remains ambiguous. V gave up 5 bases and J gave up 2 bases, with 6 bases separating them. The CDR3 sequence is 12 residues long. The V gene's germline CDR1 is MGHRA and CDR2 YSYEKL.